These 11 T cell receptor beta chains originate from one sample sequenced in a study of T cells in Graves' hyperthyroidism and ophthalmopathy. Authors of the study amplified TCR beta CDR3 regions from RNA transcripts. A first-round RT-PCR of the TCR CDR3 used the HTBI primer set. TCRdb passed the multiplex PCR reads through MiXCR, listing each CDR3 protein once. The sample records fewer than 550,000 distinct CDR3 sequences, about 15% being singletons. The sample consisted of blood. The origin of the receptors is a woman in her late teens or twenties with Graves' hyperthyroidism.

This clonotype was picked up many times. The genes are TRBV7-3 and TRBJ2-3; 15 bases match TRBD2. V shed 4 bases and J 4 bases; nucleotides not matched to a gene: 3. CDR1 and CDR2 from the germline V gene are SGHTA and FQGTGA. This CDR3 contains 16 residues. CDR3 coding DNA: TGTGCCAGCAGCTCAGGACTAGCGGGAGGGGCAGATACGCAGTATTTT. Translating it yields CASSSGLAGGADTQYF.

This clonotype was observed at least ten times. The chain is built from TRBV12-3 or TRBV12-4 and TRBJ1-2; perhaps TRBD1 as D (5 bases). V dropped 6 bases and J dropped 2 bases, with 7 bases sitting between them. The CDR3 has 12 residues. The CDR3 DNA is TGTGCCAGCAGCCGGGACAACTATGGCTACACCTTC. Encoded protein: CASSRDNYGYTF.

This clonotype was observed at least ten times. This chain links TRBV12-3 or TRBV12-4 with TRBJ2-7, with 7 positions matching TRBD2. The CDR3 runs to 15 residues. V lost 6 bases, J lost 2 bases, and 10 bases stayed unmatched. CDR3 nucleotides: TGTGCCAGCAGGCAGACGGGAGGTTACCCCTACGAGCAGTACTTC. The encoded protein is CASRQTGGYPYEQYF.

Points on this clonotype: This could be a read error, since a much larger clone is one nucleotide away. The V call is TRBV24-1, the J call TRBJ1-2; the D gene is possibly TRBD1 (5 bases). Trimming took 7 bases from V and 7 from J, leaving 9 bases between them. Germline CDR1 and CDR2: KGHDR and SFDVKD. The CDR3 has 11 amino acids. In DNA, the CDR3 is TGTGCCACCAGCCAGGGTTCTGGCTACACCTTC. Encoded protein: CATSQGSGYTF.

This clonotype was counted ten times or more. This sequence may be a read error, since a much larger clone differs from it by one base. J is TRBJ2-7 and V is TRBV27; the match to TRBD2 covers 9 bases. J gave up 0 bases and V 6 bases, and 3 bases lay outside the gene matches. This CDR3 region has 14 residues. Germline V gene lookup returns CDR1 MNHEY and CDR2 SMNVEV (reference sequence). The CDR3 region is CASRLSGSSYEQYF. The CDR3 region has the DNA TGTGCCAGCAGACTTAGCGGGAGCTCCTACGAGCAGTACTTC.

This clonotype was seen at least ten times. The genes are TRBV20-1 and TRBJ2-3; D uncertain. Trimming cost V 5 bases and J 0 bases, with 15 bases left between them. This CDR3 has 15 amino acids. Germline CDR1 DFQATT, CDR2 SNEGSKA (reference sequence). The CDR3 here is CSAFPAERSTDTQYF. The CDR3, as DNA: TGCAGTGCTTTTCCCGCCGAGCGTAGCACAGATACGCAGTATTTT.

This clonotype appeared many times. The gene calls are TRBV2 and TRBJ1-4; TRBD1 is a possible D gene (5 bases). Germline loops: CDR1 SNHLY, CDR2 FYNNEI. Trimming shortened V by 6 bases and J by 3 bases, and 14 bases separated the two germline ends. The CDR3 length is 15 residues. The CDR3 sequence: CASRQGDRPNEKLFF. The CDR3 nucleotides are TGTGCCAGCAGGCAGGGCGACAGACCTAATGAAAAACTGTTTTTT.

The chain is built from TRBV10-3 and TRBJ2-5; 8 bases are a match to TRBD1. This CDR3 spans 14 amino acids. Germline V gene lookup returns CDR1 ENHRY and CDR2 SYGVKD. With 6 bases clipped from V and 5 bases from J, the junction kept 8 bases outside the gene matches. Written as DNA, the CDR3 is TGTGCCATCAGCGGGACAGGTGTTATCGAGACCCAGTACTTC. It translates to CAISGTGVIETQYF.

The gene calls are TRBV6-5 and TRBJ2-4, with D possibly matching TRBD2 (5 bases). CDR1 and CDR2 (germline): MNHEY, SVGAGI. V was trimmed by 0 bases and J by 8 bases, leaving 23 bases between them. This CDR3 has 18 residues. Here the CDR3 DNA reads TGTGCCAGCAGTTACTCGAGTAGTCCAGCTAGCTCGTTGGACATTCAGTACTTC. Protein: CASSYSSSPASSLDIQYF.

The chain combines TRBV9 with TRBJ2-1; TRBD1 or TRBD2 may be the D gene (5 bases each). The V gene lost 2 bases and the J gene lost 6 bases, with 15 bases spanning the gap. The CDR3 length is 15 residues. The germline CDR1 and CDR2 sequences are SGDLS and YYNGEE. The CDR3 spells CASSVLSGQGNEQFF. The CDR3 DNA follows: TGTGCCAGCAGCGTTCTATCGGGGCAGGGCAATGAGCAGTTCTTC.

This clonotype came up a few times. The chain couples TRBV6-1 to TRBJ1-4; D possibly corresponds to TRBD1 (6 bases). The CDR3 is made up of 14 amino acids. The ends were cut back, 8 bases at V and 5 bases at J, with 15 bases in the middle. Germline values: CDR1 MNHNS, CDR2 SASEGT. The CDR3 region is CASSSGGPNEKLFF. CDR3 DNA: TGTGCCAGCTCCTCCGGGGGGCCGAATGAAAAACTGTTTTTT.